This T cell receptor beta chain comes out of a study of blood T cell repertoires in COVID-19. Background on the study: The United States, Italy and Spain were the sources of the acute and convalescent COVID-19 samples. The cDNA or gDNA used as material had been derived from T cells, B-cell-depleted T cells, or PBMCs.

Generated by immunoSEQ multiplex PCR, the TCRdb table keeps only in-frame clones and is missing some. This table has 150,000 to 200,000 clones, approximately 83% appearing once. This clone has more than one count but fewer than ten. This sequence was found in a man between 60 and 75 years old with acute or convalescent COVID-19. The specimen was peripheral blood.

The chain's CDR3 is CASSIVTGGNNQPQHF. In DNA form, the CDR3 reads TGTGCCAGTAGTATAGTTACAGGGGGGAACAATCAGCCCCAGCATTTT. The V and J genes are TRBV19 and TRBJ1-5, with TRBD1 matching over 8 bases. Unmatched junction bases numbered 5, after V lost 1 base and J lost 3 bases. This CDR3 region has 16 residues. Germline CDR1 and CDR2: LNHDA and SQIVND (reference sequence).